Given below is one T cell receptor (beta chain) in context. Primed by a sample-barcoded 5' primer and a J-beta primer mix, a second PCR proceeded for about 6 to 11 cycles. TCRdb processed the 5' RACE reads anew with MiXCR; each CDR3 protein has one entry. The sample comprises roughly 800,000 distinct CDR3 sequences, approximately 25% of which are singletons, and roughly 9% rests with the top ten. The record originates from a study of blood T cells in healthy people across ages. CDR3 length equals 12 residues. From germline, CDR1 is MGHDK and CDR2 SYGVNS. The V gene lost 1 base and the J gene lost 8 bases, with 5 bases spanning the gap. Another study also made use of these data, one on T cells of mothers and their children.

The sequencing sample was made of blood. This receptor was obtained from a boy younger than 18 in good health. V gene TRBV25-1 combines with J gene TRBJ1-4; D gene unclear. CDR3 coding DNA: TGTGCCAGCAGTGAATCAGCGGAAAAACTGTTTTTT. Protein sequence: CASSESAEKLFF.